A selection of T cell receptor beta chains follows, all from one sample in a study of sequential checkpoint blockade in melanoma. Clones were sequenced by immunoSEQ multiplex PCR, and TCRdb holds only the in-frame ones, with some missing. The data show 25,000 to 35,000 clones, about 89% seen once. Sequenced here: CD8+ T cells sorted from blood (inferred from file names), sampled from a patient given nivolumab and ipilimumab in sequence. These receptors originate from a human donor with melanoma. CDR3s include the opening cysteine and the closing phenylalanine or tryptophan. Each record gives: CDR3 DNA, CDR3 protein, J gene, V gene, D gene, clone size. The D gene is left open where the match is weak. Rows give clone size only sometimes, using once, few, many, or a class for an expanded clone.

TGTGCCAGCAGCCCATACGAGGGCCCCCCCTACGAGCAGTACTTC,CASSPYEGPPYEQYF,TRBJ2-7,TRBV7-8,.,.
TGTGCCAGCAGCTTGGGCAGGGAAAATTGGTATGGCTACACCTTC,CASSLGRENWYGYTF,TRBJ1-2,TRBV5-6,.,once
TGTGCCAGCAGCTGGGGGCGGGGGTTCACCCGTGAGCAGTTCTTC,CASSWGRGFTREQFF,TRBJ2-1,TRBV11-3,.,.
TGTGCCAGTAGTACCTCCCTGGGGGGTAACTATGGCTACACCTTC,CASSTSLGGNYGYTF,TRBJ1-2,TRBV19,.,.
TGTGCCAGCAGTTTATATCCTAGCTCCTACAATGAGCAGTTCTTC,CASSLYPSSYNEQFF,TRBJ2-1,TRBV28,.,.
TGCGCCAGCAGCCCTCGGGTAGGGGGAGATACGCAGTATTTT,CASSPRVGGDTQYF,TRBJ2-3,TRBV4-1,.,.
TGTGCCAGCAGTCACAGGGGTGAAGCTTTCTTT,CASSHRGEAFF,TRBJ1-1,TRBV6-5,TRBD1,.
TGTGCCAGCAGCCCCTTGTTGAGGGTTACAGGGGATGGCTACACCTTC,CASSPLLRVTGDGYTF,TRBJ1-2,TRBV5-4,TRBD1,once
TGCGCCAGCAGCCTACACGACAGTGACTATGGCTACACCTTC,CASSLHDSDYGYTF,TRBJ1-2,TRBV4-3,.,.
TGTGCCAGCCGCCAGGGTTTTGAGCAGTTCTTC,CASRQGFEQFF,TRBJ2-1,TRBV27,.,few
TGTGCCAGCAGCTCCAAGGGCCGGGGACAAGAGACCCAGTACTTC,CASSSKGRGQETQYF,TRBJ2-5,TRBV13,.,.
TGTGCCAGCAGTTGGTCGGCGAACACCGGGGAGCTGTTTTTT,CASSWSANTGELFF,TRBJ2-2,TRBV27,.,.
TGTGCCAGCAGCTTACCCAGGAGCAATCAGCCCCAGCATTTT,CASSLPRSNQPQHF,TRBJ1-5,TRBV7-3,.,few
TGTGCCAGCAGTGTCTTAGCGGGAGGGCCCCAGGATACGCAGTATTTT,CASSVLAGGPQDTQYF,TRBJ2-3,TRBV6-1,TRBD2,.
TGTGCCAGCAGCTTATCTGCACTCGATTCCACAGATACGCAGTATTTT,CASSLSALDSTDTQYF,TRBJ2-3,TRBV7-9,.,.
TGTGCCAGCAGCCAGGGACAGGGGGCCTACAATGAGCAGTTCTTC,CASSQGQGAYNEQFF,TRBJ2-1,TRBV7-6,TRBD1,.
TGCGCCAGCAGCTTAAGAATAGGGAAAGACCCAGGGGCCGGCGAGCAGTACTTC,CASSLRIGKDPGAGEQYF,TRBJ2-7,TRBV5-1,.,.
TGTGCCAGCAGCCAAGTTTGGATCGGGACAGGATCTAGTGAGCAGTTCTTC,CASSQVWIGTGSSEQFF,TRBJ2-1,TRBV14,TRBD1,.
TGTGCCAGCAGCTTAGACGGGAGAAGCTACGAGCAGTACTTC,CASSLDGRSYEQYF,TRBJ2-7,TRBV7-9,.,.
TGTGCCACCAGCAGCCCACAGGGTTTCGGTAGCAATCAGCCCCAGCATTTT,CATSSPQGFGSNQPQHF,TRBJ1-5,TRBV15,.,.
TGTGCCAGCAGCGCCCCGCTGAGGGATACAGATACGCAGTATTTT,CASSAPLRDTDTQYF,TRBJ2-3,TRBV9,.,.
TGCAGTGCTAGAGGGGGACAGGGGGCTTTCTTT,CSARGGQGAFF,TRBJ1-1,TRBV20-1,TRBD1,once
TGTGCCAGCAGGGGACACCGCTCCCAAGAGACCCAGTACTTC,CASRGHRSQETQYF,TRBJ2-5,TRBV27,.,.
TGTGCCAGCAGTGAAGCGGGCGGGGGGGCAGATACGCAGTATTTT,CASSEAGGGADTQYF,TRBJ2-3,TRBV6-1,TRBD2,few
TGTGCCAGCAGCTCTCCGCAGGGTTCGGATGAGCAGTTCTTC,CASSSPQGSDEQFF,TRBJ2-1,TRBV11-2,.,.
TGTGCCAGTAGTAGGGGACAGGGAGCGGATCAGCCCCAGCATTTT,CASSRGQGADQPQHF,TRBJ1-5,TRBV19,TRBD1,few
TGTGCCAGCAGTTTATTAAGGGGAGGGGAGCAGTTCTTC,CASSLLRGGEQFF,TRBJ2-1,TRBV27,TRBD2,once
TGTGCCAGCAGCCGAGGGGGTTTGGAGACCCAGTACTTC,CASSRGGLETQYF,TRBJ2-5,TRBV4-2,.,once
TGTGCCAGCAGAAACAGGGGGTATAGCAATCAGCCCCAGCATTTT,CASRNRGYSNQPQHF,TRBJ1-5,TRBV28,TRBD1,.
TGCGCCAGCAGTGAGTACCCCCTAGCGCACCCCTACAATGAGCAGTTCTTC,CASSEYPLAHPYNEQFF,TRBJ2-1,TRBV10-2,.,.
TGTGCCAGCAGCCTAGCCGATGAAAAACTGTTTTTT,CASSLADEKLFF,TRBJ1-4,TRBV5-4,.,.
TGTGCCAGCAGCTTTCGACAGTTCAATCAGCCCCAGCATTTT,CASSFRQFNQPQHF,TRBJ1-5,TRBV5-8,.,.
TGTGCTAGTGGTTTGGCACCGAGCTCCTACAATGAGCAGTTCTTC,CASGLAPSSYNEQFF,TRBJ2-1,TRBV12-5,.,.
TGTGCCAGTAGTTTCCTAGCGGGGTATTACAATGAGCAGTTCTTC,CASSFLAGYYNEQFF,TRBJ2-1,TRBV19,TRBD2,once
TGTGCCAGCAGCCGCATGACAGGCGGAGATGGCTACACCTTC,CASSRMTGGDGYTF,TRBJ1-2,TRBV27,.,.
TGCGCCAGCAGCCCAGTAAATTCACCCCTCCACTTT,CASSPVNSPLHF,TRBJ1-6,TRBV4-3,.,.
TGTGCCAGCAGCGGGGGGGGTCTGGGGTACACCTTC,CASSGGGLGYTF,TRBJ1-2,TRBV7-2,.,.
TGTGCCAGCAGGGCCGGGACAGGCTCCTACGAGCAGTACTTC,CASRAGTGSYEQYF,TRBJ2-7,TRBV2,TRBD1,.
TGCGCCAGCAGCCAGCCCCTAGCGGGAGTAAGGGATGAGCAGTTCTTC,CASSQPLAGVRDEQFF,TRBJ2-1,TRBV4-1,TRBD2,.
TGTGCCAGTAGTATGGGGACAGGGTATACCTACGAGCAGTACTTC,CASSMGTGYTYEQYF,TRBJ2-7,TRBV19,TRBD1,few
TGTGCCAGCAGTTTTAGGGGGAACACTGAAGCTTTCTTT,CASSFRGNTEAFF,TRBJ1-1,TRBV27,.,.
TGTGCCAGCAGCTTAGCGTGGGAGCGGGAGGGCCGTTTGGATGAGCAGTTCTTC,CASSLAWEREGRLDEQFF,TRBJ2-1,TRBV7-6,TRBD2,.
TGTGCCAGTAGGGACAGGTCGAATCTCTATGGCTACACCTTC,CASRDRSNLYGYTF,TRBJ1-2,TRBV19,TRBD1,.
TGCGCCAGCAGCCATGGGACAGGGCAGATGAACGAGCAGTACTTC,CASSHGTGQMNEQYF,TRBJ2-7,TRBV4-1,TRBD1,.
TGTGCCATCAGTTCTCAGGGGCTGCTCGATCAGCCCCAGCATTTT,CAISSQGLLDQPQHF,TRBJ1-5,TRBV10-3,.,.
TGTGCCAGCAGCGGAAAATACACGGGAAACACCATATATTTT,CASSGKYTGNTIYF,TRBJ1-3,TRBV9,.,.
TGTGCCACCAGCAGGGACAGGGGGGCGAATCAGCCCCAGCATTTT,CATSRDRGANQPQHF,TRBJ1-5,TRBV15,TRBD1,.
TGTGCCAGCAGCGTGGAGGGACGAAGAGTCACAGATACGCAGTATTTT,CASSVEGRRVTDTQYF,TRBJ2-3,TRBV9,.,.
TGTGCCAGCAGTTACACTGGGACAGACCTTAACTATGGCTACACCTTC,CASSYTGTDLNYGYTF,TRBJ1-2,TRBV6-5,TRBD1,.
TGTGCCAGCAGTCCGGCCTACGAGCAGTACTTC,CASSPAYEQYF,TRBJ2-7,TRBV6-6,.,few
TGTGCCAGCAGCTTAGTCGGGCTAGCGGGAGCTAATGAGCAGTTCTTC,CASSLVGLAGANEQFF,TRBJ2-1,TRBV13,TRBD2,.
TGTGCCAGCAGCTTGCGTCTCTCTGGGGCCAACGTCCTGACTTTC,CASSLRLSGANVLTF,TRBJ2-6,TRBV5-6,.,once
TGTGCCTATTCCCCCGGGGGTTTGGACACCGGGGAGCTGTTTTTT,CAYSPGGLDTGELFF,TRBJ2-2,TRBV30,.,.
TGTGCCAGCAGCTTGGCGGACAGGTCTACTGAAGCTTTCTTT,CASSLADRSTEAFF,TRBJ1-1,TRBV5-6,TRBD1,.
TGTGCCAGCAGCGACAGGGAAGATACTGAAGCTTTCTTT,CASSDREDTEAFF,TRBJ1-1,TRBV28,TRBD1,.
TGTGCCAGCAGCTTAGACTTGGGACAGGCCTGGGATACGCAGTATTTT,CASSLDLGQAWDTQYF,TRBJ2-3,TRBV13,TRBD1,.
TGTGCCAGCAGTTTACGGGTGGACTCCTACAATGAGCAGTTCTTC,CASSLRVDSYNEQFF,TRBJ2-1,TRBV28,.,.